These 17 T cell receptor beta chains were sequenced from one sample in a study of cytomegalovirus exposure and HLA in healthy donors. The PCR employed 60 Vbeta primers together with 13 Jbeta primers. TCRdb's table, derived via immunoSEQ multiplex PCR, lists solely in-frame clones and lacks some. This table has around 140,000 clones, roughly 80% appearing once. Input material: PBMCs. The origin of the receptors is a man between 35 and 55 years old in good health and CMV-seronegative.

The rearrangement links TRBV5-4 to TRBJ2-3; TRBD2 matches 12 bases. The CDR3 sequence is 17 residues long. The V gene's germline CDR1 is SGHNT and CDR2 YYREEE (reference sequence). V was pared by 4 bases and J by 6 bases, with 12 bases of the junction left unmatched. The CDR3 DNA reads TGTGCCAGCAGCCCCCCCGGACTAGCGGGGCCCCGGGATACGCAGTATTTT. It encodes CASSPPGLAGPRDTQYF. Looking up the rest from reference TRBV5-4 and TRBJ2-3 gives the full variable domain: ETGVTQSPTHLIKTRGQQVTLRCSSQSGHNTVSWYQQALGQGPQFIFQYYREEENGRGNFPPRFSGLQFPNYSSELNVNALELDDSALYLCASSPPGLAGPRDTQYFGPGTRLTVL.

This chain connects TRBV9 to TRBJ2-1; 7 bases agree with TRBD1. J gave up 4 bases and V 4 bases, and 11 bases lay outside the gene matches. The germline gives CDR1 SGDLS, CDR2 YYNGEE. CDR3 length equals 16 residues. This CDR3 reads CASSPRQGWEYNEQFF. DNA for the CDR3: TGTGCCAGCAGCCCGAGACAGGGATGGGAGTACAATGAGCAGTTCTTC.

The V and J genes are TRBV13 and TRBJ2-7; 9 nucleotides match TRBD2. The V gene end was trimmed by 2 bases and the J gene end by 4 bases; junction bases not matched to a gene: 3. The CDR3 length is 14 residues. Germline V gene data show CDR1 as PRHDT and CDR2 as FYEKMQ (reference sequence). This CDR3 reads CASSLRLAGYEQYF. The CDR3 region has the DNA TGTGCCAGCAGCTTACGGCTAGCGGGGTACGAGCAGTACTTC.

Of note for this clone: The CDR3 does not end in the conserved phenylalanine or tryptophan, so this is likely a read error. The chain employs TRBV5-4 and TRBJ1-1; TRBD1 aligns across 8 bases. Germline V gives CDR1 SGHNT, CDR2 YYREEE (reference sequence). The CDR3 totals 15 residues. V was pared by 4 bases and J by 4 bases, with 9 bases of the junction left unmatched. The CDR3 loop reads CASSPDRVGFTEAFL. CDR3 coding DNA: TGTGCCAGCAGCCCGGACAGGGTTGGGTTCACTGAAGCTTTCCTT.

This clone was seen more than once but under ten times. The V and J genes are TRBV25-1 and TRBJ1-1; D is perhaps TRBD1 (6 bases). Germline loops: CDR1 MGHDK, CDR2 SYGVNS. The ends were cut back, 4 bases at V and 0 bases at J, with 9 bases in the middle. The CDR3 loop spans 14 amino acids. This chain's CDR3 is CASSATGMNTEAFF. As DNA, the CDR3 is TGTGCCAGCAGTGCCACAGGGATGAACACTGAAGCTTTCTTT.

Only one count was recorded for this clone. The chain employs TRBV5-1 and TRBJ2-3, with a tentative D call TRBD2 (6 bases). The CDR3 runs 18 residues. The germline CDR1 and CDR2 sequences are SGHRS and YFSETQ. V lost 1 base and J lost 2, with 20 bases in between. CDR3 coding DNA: TGCGCCAGCAGCTTGTTCCCTTCGGGCGGGGCCAACACAGATACGCAGTATTTT. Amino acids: CASSLFPSGGANTDTQYF.

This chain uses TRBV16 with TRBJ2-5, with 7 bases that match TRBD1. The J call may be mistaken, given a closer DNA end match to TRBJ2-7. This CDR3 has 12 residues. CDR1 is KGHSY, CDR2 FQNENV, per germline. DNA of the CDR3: TGTGCCAGCAGCCAGTCAGGGGGCGAGCAGTACTTC. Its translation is CASSQSGGEQYF.

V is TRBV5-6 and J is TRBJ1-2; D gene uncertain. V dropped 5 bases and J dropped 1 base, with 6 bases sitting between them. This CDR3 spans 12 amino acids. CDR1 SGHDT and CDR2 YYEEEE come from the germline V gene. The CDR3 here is CASSPGNYGYTF. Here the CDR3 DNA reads TGTGCCAGCAGTCCGGGTAACTATGGCTACACCTTC.

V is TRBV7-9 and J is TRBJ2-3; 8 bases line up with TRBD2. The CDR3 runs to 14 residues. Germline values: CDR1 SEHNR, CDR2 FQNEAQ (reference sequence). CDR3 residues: CASKRGTSPDTQYF. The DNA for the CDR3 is TGTGCGAGTAAAAGAGGGACTAGTCCAGATACGCAGTATTTT.

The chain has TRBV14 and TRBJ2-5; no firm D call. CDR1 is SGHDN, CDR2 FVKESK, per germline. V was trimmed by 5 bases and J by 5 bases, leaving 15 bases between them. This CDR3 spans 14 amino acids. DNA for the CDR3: TGTGCCAGCAGCAGAGCCGTTGCGGTGGAGACCCAGTACTTC. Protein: CASSRAVAVETQYF.

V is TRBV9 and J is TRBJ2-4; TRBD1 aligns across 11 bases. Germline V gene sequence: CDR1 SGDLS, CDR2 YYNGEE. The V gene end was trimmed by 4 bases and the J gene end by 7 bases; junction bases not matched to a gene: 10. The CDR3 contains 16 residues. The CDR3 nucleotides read TGTGCCAGCAGCCCTGGACAGGGGGCGCTCGAGAACATTCAGTACTTC. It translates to CASSPGQGALENIQYF.

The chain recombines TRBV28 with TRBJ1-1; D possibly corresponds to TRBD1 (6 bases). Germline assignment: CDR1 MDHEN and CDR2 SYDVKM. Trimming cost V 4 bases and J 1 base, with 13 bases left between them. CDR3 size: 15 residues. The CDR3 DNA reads TGTGCCAGCAGTTCGGGGACGACAGGGAACACTGAAGCTTTCTTT. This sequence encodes CASSSGTTGNTEAFF.

The CDR3 DNA is TGCAGTGCTTCCGCCCTATTTGAGCAGTACTTC. Amino acids: CSASALFEQYF. The chain carries TRBV20-1 and TRBJ2-7; D uncertain. CDR3 size: 11 residues. V gave up 5 bases and J gave up 7 bases, with 12 bases separating them. Germline CDR1 is DFQATT and CDR2 is SNEGSKA (reference sequence).

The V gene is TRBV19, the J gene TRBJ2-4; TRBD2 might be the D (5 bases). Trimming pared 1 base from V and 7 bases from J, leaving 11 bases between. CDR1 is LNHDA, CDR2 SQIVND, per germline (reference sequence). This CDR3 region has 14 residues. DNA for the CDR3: TGTGCCAGTAGTATAGGTCTAGCTGCCAACATTCAGTACTTC. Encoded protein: CASSIGLAANIQYF.

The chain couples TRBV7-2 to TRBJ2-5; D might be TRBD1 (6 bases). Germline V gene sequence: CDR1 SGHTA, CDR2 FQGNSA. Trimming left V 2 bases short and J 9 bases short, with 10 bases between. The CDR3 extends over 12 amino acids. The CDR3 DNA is TGTGCCAGCAGCTTAAACAGGGAACCCCAGTACTTC. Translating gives CASSLNREPQYF. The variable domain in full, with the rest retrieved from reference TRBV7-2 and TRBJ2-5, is GAGVSQSPSNKVTEKGKDVELRCDPISGHTALYWYRQSLGQGLEFLIYFQGNSAPDKSGLPSDRFSAERTGGSVSTLTIQRTQQEDSAVYLCASSLNREPQYFGPGTRLLVL.

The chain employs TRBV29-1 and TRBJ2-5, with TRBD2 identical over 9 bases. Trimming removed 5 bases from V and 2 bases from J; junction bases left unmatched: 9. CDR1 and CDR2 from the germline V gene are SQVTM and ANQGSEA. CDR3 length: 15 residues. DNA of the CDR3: TGCAGCGTTATGAGGCGACTAGCGGAACAAGAGACCCAGTACTTC. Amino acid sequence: CSVMRRLAEQETQYF.

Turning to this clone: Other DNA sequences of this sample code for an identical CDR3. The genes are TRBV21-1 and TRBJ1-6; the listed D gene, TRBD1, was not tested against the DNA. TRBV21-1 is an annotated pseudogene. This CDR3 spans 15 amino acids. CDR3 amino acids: CASSPGQLYNSPLHF. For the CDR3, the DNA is TGTGCCAGCAGCCCGGGACAGCTTTATAATTCCCCCCTCCACTTT.